Below are 28 T cell receptor beta chains sequenced from a single sample in a study of blood T cell repertoires in COVID-19. Measured with immunoSEQ multiplex PCR; TCRdb has only the in-frame clones, and not every one. The data contain about 270,000 clones, approximately 91% of them singletons. The sample taken for sequencing was PBMCs or T cells enriched from blood (not recorded which). Source of these receptors: a woman aged 40 to 49 with acute COVID-19.

The V and J genes are TRBV28 and TRBJ1-5, with a weak D call TRBD1 (6 bases). The CDR3 is 13 residues long. Germline assignment: CDR1 MDHEN and CDR2 SYDVKM. Trimming cost V 6 bases and J 6 bases, with 12 bases left between them. CDR3 loop: CASSTGRIQPQHF. CDR3 bases: TGTGCCAGCAGCACAGGGAGAATTCAGCCCCAGCATTTT.

The rearrangement joins TRBV4-1 to TRBJ1-1; 7 nucleotides line up with TRBD1. CDR1 MGHRA and CDR2 YSYEKL come from the germline V gene. The CDR3 is 16 residues long. Trimming took 0 bases from V and 4 from J; bases not matched to a gene: 8. In DNA, the CDR3 is TGCGCCAGCAGCCAAGACGCGACAGGGCGGTCCACTGAAGCTTTCTTT. Translation: CASSQDATGRSTEAFF.

The chain employs TRBV18 and TRBJ1-2; unclear D gene. Germline V gene lookup returns CDR1 KGHSH and CDR2 LQKENI. Between the trimmed V and J ends, which lost 2 bases and 8 bases, there was a span of 9 bases. This CDR3 is built from 12 residues. The CDR3 coding sequence is TGTGCCAGCTCACCATTCGGGGAGGGCTACACCTTC. Protein sequence: CASSPFGEGYTF.

The V and J genes are TRBV5-1 and TRBJ2-3; D is perhaps TRBD2 (7 bases). This CDR3 contains 18 residues. The V gene lost 2 bases and the J gene lost 2 bases, with 21 bases spanning the gap. Germline-derived CDR1 and CDR2 are SGHRS and YFSETQ. CDR3 sequence: CASSLVGAASGYTDTQYF. In DNA, the CDR3 is TGCGCCAGCAGCTTAGTGGGGGCCGCTAGCGGATACACAGATACGCAGTATTTT.

The chain uses TRBV5-4 and TRBJ2-1, with TRBD2 as a possible D gene (5 bases). The germline V and J ends were trimmed by 4 bases and 9 bases, with 20 bases remaining between them. The CDR3 sequence is 15 residues long. CDR1 and CDR2 (germline): SGHNT, YYREEE (reference sequence). CDR3 sequence (DNA): TGTGCCAGCAGCCTGGATATCGGGAAATTAGGTGAGCAGTTCTTC. Its protein product is CASSLDIGKLGEQFF.

V gene TRBV10-3 combines with J gene TRBJ1-6, with 7 positions matching TRBD1. Unmatched junction bases numbered 5, after V lost 6 bases and J lost 6 bases. Looked up from germline, CDR1 is ENHRY and CDR2 is SYGVKD. The CDR3 spans 14 residues. The CDR3, as DNA: TGTGCCATCAGGGAGACAGGGCCTAATTCACCCCTCCACTTT. Translated, it gives CAIRETGPNSPLHF.

This chain joins TRBV7-9 and TRBJ2-2; no definite D call. V dropped 5 bases and J dropped 3 bases, with 22 bases sitting between them. This CDR3 is built from 18 residues. Germline V gene lookup returns CDR1 SEHNR and CDR2 FQNEAQ (reference sequence). CDR3 DNA: TGTGCCAGCAGCCCACTTCTAATTCTAATACTACACACCGGGGAGCTGTTTTTT. Translation gives CASSPLLILILHTGELFF.

This chain uses TRBV28 with TRBJ2-7, with D perhaps matching TRBD1 (5 bases). The germline gives CDR1 MDHEN, CDR2 SYDVKM. Trimming cost V 6 bases and J 2 bases, with 17 bases left between them. The CDR3 runs 15 residues. CDR3 in amino acids: CASSQGVGRTYEQYF. For the CDR3, the DNA is TGTGCCAGCAGCCAGGGCGTGGGCAGGACCTACGAGCAGTACTTC.

The rearrangement links TRBV5-1 to TRBJ1-4; no clear D gene. The CDR3 totals 14 residues. The ends were cut back, 1 base at V and 4 bases at J, with 8 bases in the middle. The germline gives CDR1 SGHRS, CDR2 YFSETQ. CDR3 coding DNA: TGCGCCAGCAGCTTGTGGCCAGTTAATGAAAAACTGTTTTTT. It is translated as CASSLWPVNEKLFF.

This sequence joins TRBV5-1 and TRBJ2-3, with 9 bases fitting TRBD1. V gave up 2 bases and J gave up 3 bases; unmatched junction bases: 4. The CDR3 is 15 residues long. The V gene's germline CDR1 is SGHRS and CDR2 YFSETQ. CDR3 nucleotides: TGCGCCAGCAGCTTAGGGACAGGGTTGACAGATACGCAGTATTTT. This codes for CASSLGTGLTDTQYF.

The chain combines TRBV28 with TRBJ1-5; 7 nucleotides agree with TRBD1. Trimming at V came to 2 bases and at J to 6 bases, leaving 1 base not matched to a gene. The germline V gene has CDR1 MDHEN and CDR2 SYDVKM. There are 13 residues in the CDR3. In DNA, the CDR3 is TGTGCCAGCAGTTTAAGGGGGCCTCAGCCCCAGCATTTT. Its translation: CASSLRGPQPQHF. The full variable domain, rest sourced from reference TRBV28 and TRBJ1-5, is DVKVTQSSRYLVKRTGEKVFLECVQDMDHENMFWYRQDPGLGLRLIYFSYDVKMKEKGDIPEGYSVSREKKERFSLILESASTNQTSMYLCASSLRGPQPQHFGDGTRLSIL.

The chain employs TRBV7-6 and TRBJ2-1, with 10 bases that match TRBD2. CDR1 SGHVS and CDR2 FNYEAQ come from the germline V gene. V dropped 5 bases and J dropped 5; count of bases not matched to a gene: 12. This CDR3 is built from 17 residues. The CDR3 nucleotides read TGTGCCAGCAGCCGGGGACTAGCGCTGCCAACGAACAATGAGCAGTTCTTC. Its translation: CASSRGLALPTNNEQFF. Variable domain in full (rest from reference TRBV7-6 and TRBJ2-1): GAGVSQSPRYKVTKRGQDVALRCDPISGHVSLYWYRQALGQGPEFLTYFNYEAQQDKSGLPNDRFSAERPEGSISTLTIQRTEQRDSAMYRCASSRGLALPTNNEQFFGPGTRLTVL.

The chain employs TRBV11-3 and TRBJ2-2; 11 nucleotides align to TRBD2. Germline V gene lookup returns CDR1 SGHNT and CDR2 YENEEA. V was pared by 6 bases and J by 4 bases, with 4 bases of the junction left unmatched. CDR3 length: 15 amino acids. CDR3 in amino acids: CASSPGLAATGELFF. In DNA, the CDR3 is TGTGCCAGCAGTCCGGGACTAGCGGCCACCGGGGAGCTGTTTTTT.

The V gene is TRBV19, the J gene TRBJ1-1, with 9 bases identical to TRBD1. Germline CDR1 LNHDA, CDR2 SQIVND (reference sequence). V shed 6 bases, J shed 0 bases, and the junction held 2 bases outside the gene matches. CDR3 length: 14 residues. CDR3 in amino acids: CASRGDRVNTEAFF. The CDR3, as DNA: TGTGCCAGTAGGGGGGACAGGGTGAACACTGAAGCTTTCTTT.

The CDR3 nucleotides are TGTGCCAGCAGCTTAACTGGGGCAGCAGTCTCTGACTATGGCTACACCTTC. Translation gives CASSLTGAAVSDYGYTF. V gene TRBV7-3 combines with J gene TRBJ1-2, with a tentative D call TRBD1 (5 bases). The CDR3 contains 17 residues. Germline CDR1 reads SGHTA; CDR2 reads FQGTGA. V dropped 0 bases and J dropped 3 bases, with 17 bases sitting between them.

This chain links TRBV23-1 with TRBJ1-5; D perhaps matches TRBD1 (5 bases). TRBV23-1 is an ORF; its function is uncertain. The CDR3 is 18 amino acids. V was trimmed by 2 bases and J by 3 bases, leaving 20 bases between them. CDR3 sequence (DNA): TGCGCCAGCAGTCAAGGATTTCGGGGGGTGAACTACAATCAGCCCCAGCATTTT. This codes for CASSQGFRGVNYNQPQHF.

CDR3 sequence: CASSPGRTGELFF. The CDR3 DNA sequence: TGTGCCAGCTCACCAGGCCGCACCGGGGAGCTGTTTTTT. The chain links TRBV18 to TRBJ2-2; D gene ambiguous. Germline lookup yields CDR1 KGHSH and CDR2 LQKENI. The V end lost 2 bases, the J end lost 4 bases, and 5 bases lay between the germline ends. The CDR3 has 13 amino acids.

The chain has TRBV19 and TRBJ2-3, with TRBD2 as a possible D gene (7 bases). Trimming pared 0 bases from V and 4 bases from J, leaving 14 bases between. CDR3 length: 16 amino acids. Germline CDR1 reads LNHDA; CDR2 reads SQIVND (reference sequence). CDR3 residues: CASSIDQTGRADTQYF. The CDR3 DNA sequence: TGTGCCAGTAGTATAGATCAAACAGGGAGGGCAGATACGCAGTATTTT.

This clone appeared a few times. The V and J genes are TRBV11-2 and TRBJ2-1; 8 bases agree with TRBD1. Germline V CDR1 and CDR2: SGHAT, FQNNGV. The CDR3 runs 17 residues. V was clipped by 3 bases and J by 2 bases; unmatched bases: 9. The chain's CDR3 is CASSFRQGATAYNEQFF. The CDR3 nucleotides are TGTGCCAGCAGCTTTCGTCAGGGGGCTACGGCCTACAATGAGCAGTTCTTC.

The CDR3 loop reads CASSLRGGRFYGYTF. CDR3 DNA sequence: TGTGCCAGCAGCCTGCGGGGGGGTAGGTTCTATGGCTACACCTTC. J is TRBJ1-2 and V is TRBV5-6, with D perhaps TRBD1 (5 bases). CDR1 SGHDT and CDR2 YYEEEE come from the germline V gene. V lost 4 bases and J lost 4, with 17 bases in between. The CDR3 is 15 residues long.

The genes are TRBV27 and TRBJ2-1, with 10 bases lining up with TRBD1. Unmatched junction bases numbered 16, after V lost 4 bases and J lost 7 bases. Germline CDR1 reads MNHEY; CDR2 reads SMNVEV (reference sequence). CDR3 length equals 18 residues. CDR3 sequence reads: CASSSFVFRDRGPNEQFF. The CDR3 nucleotides read TGTGCCAGCAGTTCCTTCGTTTTCCGGGACAGGGGTCCAAATGAGCAGTTCTTC.

The rearrangement joins TRBV7-2 to TRBJ2-3; D is perhaps TRBD2 (6 bases). Deletions cut 1 base from V and 6 bases from J, with 14 bases between. The CDR3 has 15 residues. The germline gives CDR1 SGHTA, CDR2 FQGNSA. The CDR3 DNA reads as TGTGCCAGCAGCTTAGACGGGAGTGCGGCGGATACGCAGTATTTT. Translation: CASSLDGSAADTQYF.

V gene TRBV28 combines with J gene TRBJ1-3; perhaps TRBD1 as D (6 bases). The germline V gene has CDR1 MDHEN and CDR2 SYDVKM. Deletions cut 3 bases from V and 4 bases from J, with 16 bases between. The CDR3 runs to 16 residues. CDR3 sequence (DNA): TGTGCCAGCAGTTTCTCCTCAAGACAGGTGGGAAACACCATATATTTT. Amino acid sequence: CASSFSSRQVGNTIYF.

This chain connects TRBV5-4 to TRBJ2-2, with D tentatively TRBD1 (6 bases). Germline values: CDR1 SGHNT, CDR2 YYREEE (reference sequence). This CDR3 comprises 17 residues. V gave up 0 bases and J gave up 3 bases, with 15 bases separating them. The CDR3: CASSLGRGGSDTGELFF. As DNA, the CDR3 is TGTGCCAGCAGCTTGGGGCGAGGGGGATCGGACACCGGGGAGCTGTTTTTT. The full variable domain, in which reference TRBV5-4 and TRBJ2-2 provide the parts outside the CDR3, is ETGVTQSPTHLIKTRGQQVTLRCSSQSGHNTVSWYQQALGQGPQFIFQYYREEENGRGNFPPRFSGLQFPNYSSELNVNALELDDSALYLCASSLGRGGSDTGELFFGEGSRLTVL.

V gene TRBV6-5 combines with J gene TRBJ2-7, with D perhaps matching TRBD1 (6 bases). Germline-derived CDR1 and CDR2 are MNHEY and SVGAGI. The CDR3 covers 13 residues. V was cut by 6 bases and J by 3 bases, with 12 bases left in between. CDR3 residues: CASSKPQGYEQYF. The CDR3 DNA sequence: TGTGCCAGCAGCAAACCACAGGGCTACGAGCAGTACTTC.

This CDR3 reads CASSHPSSYNEQFF. The CDR3 coding sequence is TGTGCCAGCTCACACCCCAGCTCCTACAATGAGCAGTTCTTC. The chain has TRBV18 and TRBJ2-1; D gene uncertain. CDR3 size: 14 residues. Germline V gene lookup returns CDR1 KGHSH and CDR2 LQKENI. V was clipped by 4 bases and J by 0 bases, with 7 bases between them.

This chain connects TRBV6-5 to TRBJ1-5; 7 nucleotides match TRBD1. Germline V lookup: CDR1 MNHEY, CDR2 SVGAGI. The length of the CDR3 is 14 residues. Trimming took 6 bases from V and 2 from J; bases not matched to a gene: 4. The CDR3 reads CASRTGDGNQPQHF. The CDR3 DNA sequence: TGTGCCAGCAGAACAGGGGATGGCAATCAGCCCCAGCATTTT.

J is TRBJ1-5 and V is TRBV3-1 (or the pseudogene TRBV3-2), with a possible D match to TRBD1 (6 bases). V dropped 4 bases and J dropped 11 bases, with 15 bases sitting between them. Germline V gene sequence: CDR1 LGHDT, CDR2 YNNKEL (reference sequence). There are 13 residues in the CDR3. The chain's CDR3 is CASSRDTGGAQHF. In DNA, the CDR3 is TGTGCCAGCAGCCGGGACACCGGTGGGGCCCAGCATTTT.